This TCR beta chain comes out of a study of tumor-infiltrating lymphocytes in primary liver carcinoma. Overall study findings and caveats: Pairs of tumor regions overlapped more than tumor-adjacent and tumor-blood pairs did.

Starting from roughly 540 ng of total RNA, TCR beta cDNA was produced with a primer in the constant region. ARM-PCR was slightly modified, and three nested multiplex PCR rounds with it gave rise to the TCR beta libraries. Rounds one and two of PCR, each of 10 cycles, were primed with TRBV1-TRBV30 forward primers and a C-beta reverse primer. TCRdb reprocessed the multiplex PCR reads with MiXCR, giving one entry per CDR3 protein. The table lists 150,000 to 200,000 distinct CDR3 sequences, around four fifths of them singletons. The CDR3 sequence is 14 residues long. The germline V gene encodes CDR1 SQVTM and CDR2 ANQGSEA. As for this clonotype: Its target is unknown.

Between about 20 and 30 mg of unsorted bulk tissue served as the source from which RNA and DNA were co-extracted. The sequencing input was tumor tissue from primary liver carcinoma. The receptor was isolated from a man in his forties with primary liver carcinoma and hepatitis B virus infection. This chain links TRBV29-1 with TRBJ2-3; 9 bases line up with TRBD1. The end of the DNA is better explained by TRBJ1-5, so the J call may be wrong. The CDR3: CSVRGTGSSDTQHF. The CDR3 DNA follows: TGCAGCGTGAGAGGGACAGGGAGTTCAGATACACAGCATTTT.